These 8 T cell receptor beta chains were sequenced from one sample in a study of early T cells in non-severe SARS-CoV-2 infection. Each CDR3 protein is one row after TCRdb ran MiXCR on the 5' RACE reads. The sample yields about 110,000 distinct CDR3 sequences, over 9.5% seen once. The sample in question was whole blood, obtained at baseline. Source of these receptors: an adult who was a healthcare worker with PCR-confirmed SARS-CoV-2 infection or an uninfected control (not recorded which).

This clonotype showed up many times. V is TRBV29-1 and J is TRBJ2-3; 7 positions agree with TRBD2. The CDR3 extends over 13 amino acids. Looked up from germline, CDR1 is SQVTM and CDR2 is ANQGSEA. The CDR3 DNA is TGCATGGTAGAACTAGCGTCATCAGATACGCAGTATTTT. Translating gives CMVELASSDTQYF.

The table lists this clonotype with a few counts. V usage is TRBV28 and J usage is TRBJ2-1; TRBD1 aligns across 8 bases. J gave up 12 bases and V 7 bases, and 14 bases lay outside the gene matches. Germline values: CDR1 MDHEN, CDR2 SYDVKM. CDR3 length: 14 residues. CDR3 DNA sequence: TGTGCCAGCACCTCCGGGACAGGTTTCGGCGGGCAGTTCTTC. Translating it yields CASTSGTGFGGQFF.

The J gene is TRBJ1-1, the V gene TRBV28; tentatively, D is TRBD1 (5 bases). The germline V gene has CDR1 MDHEN and CDR2 SYDVKM. V was pared by 1 base and J by 13 bases, with 13 bases between. The CDR3 is 12 residues long. CDR3 coding DNA: TGTGCCAGCAGTTTATTGCCGGGGGTGGTTTTCTTT. This gives the protein CASSLLPGVVFF.

This clonotype has ten or more counts. The CDR3 region is CASSYQESGTEAFF. CDR3 nucleotides: TGTGCCAGCAGTTATCAGGAAAGTGGCACTGAAGCTTTCTTT. The V gene is TRBV6-6, the J gene TRBJ1-1; D is unclear. CDR1 is MNHNY and CDR2 is SVGAGI in the germline V gene (reference sequence). This CDR3 is 14 amino acids long. Trimming removed 3 bases at V and 4 bases at J, with 12 bases between.

The chain carries TRBV12-3 or TRBV12-4 and TRBJ2-3, with D hard to call. The CDR3 totals 14 residues. The V end lost 3 bases, the J end lost 3 bases, and 10 bases lay between the germline ends. The CDR3 loop is CASSLILGTDTQYF. CDR3 sequence (DNA): TGTGCCAGCAGTTTGATACTTGGGACAGATACGCAGTATTTT.

This clonotype occurred a few times. As DNA, the CDR3 is TGTGCCAGCAGTGGGGACGCAGATACGCAGTATTTT. It is translated as CASSGDADTQYF. V usage is TRBV2 and J usage is TRBJ2-3; either TRBD1 or TRBD2 may supply D (5 bases each). CDR1 and CDR2 (germline): SNHLY, FYNNEI. This CDR3 spans 12 amino acids. Trimming took off 4 bases at V and 4 bases at J, with 6 bases between the two ends.

This clonotype was counted only a few times. CDR3 bases: TGCGCCAGCAGCCAAACGGGGACGCAGCCCCAGCATTTT. It specifies CASSQTGTQPQHF. The V call is TRBV4-1, the J call TRBJ1-5; possible D gene TRBD1, 5 bases. Germline V gives CDR1 MGHRA, CDR2 YSYEKL. Trimming shortened V by 2 bases and J by 7 bases, and 9 bases separated the two germline ends. The CDR3 is 13 residues long.

This chain uses TRBV5-4 with TRBJ2-7; D is possibly TRBD2 (6 bases). The CDR3 spans 13 residues. V was shortened by 1 base and J by 5 bases, with 10 bases between the two germline ends. CDR1 is SGHNT, CDR2 YYREEE, per germline (reference sequence). CDR3 coding DNA: TGTGCCAGCAGCTTGATCCCGGGGGACGAGCAGTACTTC. This codes for CASSLIPGDEQYF.